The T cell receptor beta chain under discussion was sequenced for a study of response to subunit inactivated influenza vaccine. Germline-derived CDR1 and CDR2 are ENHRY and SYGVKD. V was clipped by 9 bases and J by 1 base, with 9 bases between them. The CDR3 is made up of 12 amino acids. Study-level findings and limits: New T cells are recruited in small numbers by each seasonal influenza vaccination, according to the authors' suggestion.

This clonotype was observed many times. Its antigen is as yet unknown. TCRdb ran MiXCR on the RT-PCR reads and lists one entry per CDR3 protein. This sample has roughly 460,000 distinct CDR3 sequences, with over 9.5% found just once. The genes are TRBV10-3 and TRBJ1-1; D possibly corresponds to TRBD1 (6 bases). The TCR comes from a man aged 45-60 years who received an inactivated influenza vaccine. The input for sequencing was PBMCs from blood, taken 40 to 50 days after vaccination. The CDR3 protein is CAIGQQNTEAFF. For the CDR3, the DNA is TGTGCCATAGGACAGCAGAACACTGAAGCTTTCTTT.